This note documents a single T cell receptor (beta chain) sequence. Its antigen is not known. As template, the study used bulk tumor genomic DNA at around 630 ng per sample. Biopsies that were spaced far apart were taken, several per primary tumor, during surgery. Surgery that was curative in intent was performed on patients with untreated, newly diagnosed non-small cell lung cancer. Newly diagnosed non-small cell lung cancer patients undergoing curative-intent surgery served as donors. A first 10-cycle multiplex round used 32 V-gene and 13 J-gene primers on TCR beta CDR3. Each CDR3 protein gets one entry after TCRdb re-called the multiplex PCR reads with MiXCR. The sample shows 3,500 to 4,500 distinct CDR3 sequences, approximately 25% of them seen only once. This entry belongs to a study of immune heterogeneity within non-small cell lung tumors. General study results and limits: Correlation analysis showed that local T-cell clonality was moderately but significantly associated with local tumor mutational burden (R approximately 0.33).

Input material: lung tumor tissue. The clonotype comes from a man between 60 and 75 years old with non-small cell lung cancer.

The DNA of the CDR3 is TGCGCCAGCAGCCTAGCCGGGGACAATGAAGCTTTCTTT. This sequence encodes CASSLAGDNEAFF. This rearrangement joins TRBV5-1 to TRBJ1-1; the D gene is possibly TRBD1 (6 bases). Trimming took 4 bases from V and 7 from J, leaving 14 bases between them. Germline CDR1 and CDR2: SGHRS and YFSETQ. CDR3 length: 13 amino acids.